This entry lists 15 T cell receptor beta chains sequenced from one sample in a study of STAT5B mutations in CD4+ large granular lymphocyte leukemia. Profiled with immunoSEQ multiplex PCR; TCRdb holds only in-frame clones, not every one. The sample contains 40,000 to 45,000 clones, roughly 80% of which appear only once. Sequencing was carried out using CD4+ T cells from blood buffy coats. Receptors originate from a human donor in good health.

This chain joins TRBV5-4 and TRBJ1-2; 8 bases line up with TRBD1. The CDR3 consists of 17 residues. The V segment lost 3 bases and the J segment 5 bases; nucleotides outside the gene matches: 15. Germline CDR1 reads SGHNT; CDR2 reads YYREEE (reference sequence). As DNA, the CDR3 is TGTGCCAGCAGCTCCGACAGGGGAAAGGTGGGATCTTATGGCTACACCTTC. Protein product: CASSSDRGKVGSYGYTF.

This chain links TRBV10-3 with TRBJ2-2; D might be TRBD1 (7 bases). The CDR3 sequence is 17 residues long. CDR1 is ENHRY, CDR2 SYGVKD, per germline. The V end was cut by 10 bases, the J end by 2 bases, with 23 bases between. The CDR3 DNA reads as TGTGCCACCAACTCAGGGGGGTATCTGTCTAACACCGGGGAGCTGTTTTTT. Translated: CATNSGGYLSNTGELFF.

This chain links TRBV2 with TRBJ2-5; D may match TRBD1 or TRBD2 (6 bases each). The germline CDR1 and CDR2 sequences are SNHLY and FYNNEI. CDR3 length: 14 amino acids. Trimming removed 8 bases at V and 1 base at J, with 14 bases between. CDR3 region: CASPRGGRQETQYF. DNA for the CDR3: TGTGCCAGCCCGCGAGGGGGGCGCCAAGAGACCCAGTACTTC.

The CDR3 region has the DNA TGTGCCAGCAGCGACGGGACAGGGGGCGAGCAGTACTTC. Translation: CASSDGTGGEQYF. The V call is TRBV11-2, the J call TRBJ2-7; TRBD1 aligns across 11 bases. Unmatched junction bases numbered 3, after V lost 5 bases and J lost 6 bases. The CDR3 is made up of 13 amino acids. Germline CDR1 SGHAT, CDR2 FQNNGV.

The chain joins TRBV11-3 to TRBJ2-5; no firm D call. CDR3 length: 13 residues. The V end lost 5 bases, the J end lost 5 bases, and 12 bases lay between the germline ends. CDR1 SGHNT and CDR2 YENEEA come from the germline V gene. CDR3 sequence (DNA): TGTGCCAGCAGCGAAGGACCCTGGGAGACCCAGTACTTC. As protein: CASSEGPWETQYF.

This rearrangement joins TRBV27 to TRBJ2-2; 7 bases fit TRBD2. This CDR3 has 15 residues. Trimming cost V 2 bases and J 6 bases; bases outside gene matches: 6. Per the germline V gene, CDR1 is MNHEY and CDR2 is SMNVEV (reference sequence). The DNA of the CDR3 is TGTGCCAGCAGTTTAGGGGCGGGGAGGGCCGGGGAGCTGTTTTTT. This encodes CASSLGAGRAGELFF.

V and J are TRBV7-2 and TRBJ2-1; 7 bases fit TRBD1. Germline loops: CDR1 SGHTA, CDR2 FQGNSA. V gave up 1 base and J gave up 2 bases; unmatched junction bases: 5. This CDR3 is 16 amino acids long. The CDR3 is CASSLVGGFPYNEQFF. CDR3 in DNA: TGTGCCAGCAGCTTAGTAGGGGGCTTCCCCTACAATGAGCAGTTCTTC.

The chain employs TRBV11-2 and TRBJ1-2, with 8 nucleotides matching TRBD1. From germline, CDR1 is SGHAT and CDR2 FQNNGV. The CDR3 covers 15 residues. The J segment lost 1 base and the V segment lost 4 bases, leaving 5 bases of the junction unmatched. CDR3 loop: CASSSQGAINYGYTF. CDR3 nucleotide sequence: TGTGCCAGCAGCTCTCAGGGGGCGATTAACTATGGCTACACCTTC.

The V and J genes are TRBV6-5 and TRBJ2-1; D gene ambiguous. The V gene's germline CDR1 is MNHEY and CDR2 SVGAGI. The CDR3 loop spans 15 amino acids. V was pared by 5 bases and J by 3 bases, with 14 bases between. Written as DNA, the CDR3 is TGTGCCAGCAGTCGAGACCGGGTCCTCTACAATGAGCAGTTCTTC. Amino acid sequence: CASSRDRVLYNEQFF.

The rearrangement links TRBV7-9 to TRBJ1-4; possible D gene TRBD1, 5 bases. CDR3 size: 14 residues. Germline V lookup: CDR1 SEHNR, CDR2 FQNEAQ (reference sequence). Trimming stripped 3 bases from V and 8 bases from J, with 13 bases between. DNA for the CDR3: TGTGCCAGCAGCTTGCAGGGATCCGGGGAAAAACTGTTTTTT. The encoded protein is CASSLQGSGEKLFF.

The chain combines TRBV29-1 with TRBJ2-1; D is ambiguous. The CDR3 runs to 10 residues. Germline-derived CDR1 and CDR2 are SQVTM and ANQGSEA. Trimming pared 7 bases from V and 9 bases from J, leaving 10 bases between. The CDR3, as DNA: TGCAGCGCAGAGGTCGGTGAGCAGTTCTTC. Encoded protein: CSAEVGEQFF.

The genes are TRBV5-8 and TRBJ2-6; a weak D match, TRBD1 (5 bases). Trimming pared 4 bases from V and 4 bases from J, leaving 9 bases between. This CDR3 is built from 14 residues. Germline CDR1 reads SGHTS; CDR2 reads YDEGEE. CDR3 sequence: CASSKGSGANVLTF. In DNA form, the CDR3 reads TGTGCCAGCAGCAAGGGGTCCGGGGCCAACGTCCTGACTTTC.

The chain uses TRBV4-3 and TRBJ2-1; maybe TRBD1 (6 bases). Deletions cut 0 bases from V and 1 base from J, with 7 bases between. This CDR3 contains 15 residues. Looked up from germline, CDR1 is LGHNA and CDR2 is YSLEER. The CDR3 loop is CASSQETGSYNEQFF. The CDR3 coding sequence is TGCGCCAGCAGCCAAGAGACAGGATCCTACAATGAGCAGTTCTTC.

The CDR3 is CASGLRGGSAFF. For the CDR3, the DNA is TGTGCCAGTGGATTGAGGGGAGGGAGTGCTTTCTTT. The rearrangement joins TRBV19 to TRBJ1-1, with D tentatively TRBD1 (5 bases). The CDR3 runs 12 residues. The ends were cut back, 8 bases at V and 11 bases at J, with 18 bases in the middle. Germline loops: CDR1 LNHDA, CDR2 SQIVND (reference sequence).

J is TRBJ2-5 and V is TRBV11-2; 10 nucleotides align to TRBD1. From germline, CDR1 is SGHAT and CDR2 FQNNGV. The CDR3 runs 15 residues. Trimming took 5 bases from V and 6 from J; bases not matched to a gene: 9. The CDR3 reads CASSEGTGVLKTQYF. CDR3 in DNA: TGTGCCAGCAGCGAAGGGACAGGGGTTTTGAAGACCCAGTACTTC.